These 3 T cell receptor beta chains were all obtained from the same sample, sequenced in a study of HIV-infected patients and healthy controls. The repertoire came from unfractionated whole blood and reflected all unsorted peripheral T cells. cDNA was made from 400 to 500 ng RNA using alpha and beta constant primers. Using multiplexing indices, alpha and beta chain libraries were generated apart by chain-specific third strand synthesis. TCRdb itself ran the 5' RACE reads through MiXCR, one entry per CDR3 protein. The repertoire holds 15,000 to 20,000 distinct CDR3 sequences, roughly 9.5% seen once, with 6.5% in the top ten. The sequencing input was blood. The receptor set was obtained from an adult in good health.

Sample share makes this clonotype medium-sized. The CDR3 spells CASSLGQGGWQETQYF. Written as DNA, the CDR3 is TGTGCCAGTAGTCTCGGACAGGGTGGATGGCAAGAGACCCAGTACTTC. V and J are TRBV19 and TRBJ2-5; 8 bases are a match to TRBD1. The germline CDR1 and CDR2 sequences are LNHDA and SQIVND (reference sequence). The CDR3 is 16 residues long. J lost 2 bases, V lost 5 bases, and 10 bases had no gene match. The whole variable domain, filled in from reference TRBV19 and TRBJ2-5, reads DGGITQSPKYLFRKEGQNVTLSCEQNLNHDAMYWYRQDPGQGLRLIYYSQIVNDFQKGDIAEGYSVSREKKESFPLTVTSAQKNPTAFYLCASSLGQGGWQETQYFGPGTRLLVL.

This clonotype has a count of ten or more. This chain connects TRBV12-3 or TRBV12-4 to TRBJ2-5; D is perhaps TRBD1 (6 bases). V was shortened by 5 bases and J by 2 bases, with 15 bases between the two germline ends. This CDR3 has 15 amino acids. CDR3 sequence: CASSLAQGSQETQYF. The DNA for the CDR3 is TGTGCCAGCAGTCTCGCTCAGGGGAGTCAAGAGACCCAGTACTTC.

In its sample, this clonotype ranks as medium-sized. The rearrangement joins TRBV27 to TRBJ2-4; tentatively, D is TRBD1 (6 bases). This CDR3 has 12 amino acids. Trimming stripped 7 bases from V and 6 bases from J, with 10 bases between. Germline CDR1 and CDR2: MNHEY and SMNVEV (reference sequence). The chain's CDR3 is CASTDRGNIQYF. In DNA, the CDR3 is TGTGCCAGCACGGACAGAGGAAACATTCAGTACTTC.